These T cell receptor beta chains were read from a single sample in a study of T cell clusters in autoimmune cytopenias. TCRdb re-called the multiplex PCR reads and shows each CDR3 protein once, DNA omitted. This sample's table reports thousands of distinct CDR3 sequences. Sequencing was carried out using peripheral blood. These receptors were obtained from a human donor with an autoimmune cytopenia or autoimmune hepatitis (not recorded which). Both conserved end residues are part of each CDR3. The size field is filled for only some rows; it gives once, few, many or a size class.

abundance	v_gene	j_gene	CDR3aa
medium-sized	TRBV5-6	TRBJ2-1	CASSDEMGPKAREQFF
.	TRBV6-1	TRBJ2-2	CASRGAGTVSSISTGELFF
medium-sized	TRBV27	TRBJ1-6	CASSLALNSPLHF
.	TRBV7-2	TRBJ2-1	CASSLVYEQFF
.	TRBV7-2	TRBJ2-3	CASSPGGLGTDTQYF
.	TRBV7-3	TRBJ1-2	CASSKTGSGGYTF
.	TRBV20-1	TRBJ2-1	CSARGVSGGQGFNEQFF
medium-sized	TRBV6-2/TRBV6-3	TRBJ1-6	CASSLEGPNSPLHF
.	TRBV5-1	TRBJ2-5	CASSSGDRPSWETQYF
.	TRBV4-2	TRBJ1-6	CASSGGAQQYNSPLHF
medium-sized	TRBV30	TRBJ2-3	CAWRWGHTDTQYF
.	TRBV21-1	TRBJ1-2	CASTKKRGHGYGYTF
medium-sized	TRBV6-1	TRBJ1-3	CASSTSGTHSGNTIYF
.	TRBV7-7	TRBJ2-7	CASSAHPGQGYEQYF
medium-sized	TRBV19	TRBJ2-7	CASSIKGTGWNYEQYF
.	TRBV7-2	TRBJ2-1	CASSQGLGQLYNEQFF
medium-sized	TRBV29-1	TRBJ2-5	CSVGVEGWETQYF
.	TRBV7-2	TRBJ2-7	CASSLEARGFEQYF
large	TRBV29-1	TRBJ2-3	CSVGSGTDTQYF
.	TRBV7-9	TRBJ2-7	CASSHSRAHPSYEQYF
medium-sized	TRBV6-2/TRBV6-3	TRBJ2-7	CASSDGHRYPDYEQYF
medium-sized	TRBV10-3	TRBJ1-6	CAISDRVDNSPLHF
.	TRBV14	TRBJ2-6	CASSQVGQTSGANVLTF
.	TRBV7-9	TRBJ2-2	CASSYPGGFGELFF
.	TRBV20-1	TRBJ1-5	CSAFQGVGQPQHF
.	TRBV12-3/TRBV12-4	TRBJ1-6	CASSPRGPRQGSSYNSPLHF
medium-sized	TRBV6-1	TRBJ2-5	CASSRLGQDKETQYF
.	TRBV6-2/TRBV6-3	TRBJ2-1	CASSSLGSTYNEQFF
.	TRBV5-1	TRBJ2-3	CASSLMAAQSDTQYF
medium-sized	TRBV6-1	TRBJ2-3	CASSDRETTDTQYF
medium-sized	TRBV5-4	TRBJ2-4	CASSFGPAEADLAKNIQYF
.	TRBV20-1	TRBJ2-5	CSAMGQGRETQYF
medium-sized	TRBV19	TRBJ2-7	CASSTAWSPSYEQYF
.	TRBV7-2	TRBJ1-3	CASSFGQVGNTIYF
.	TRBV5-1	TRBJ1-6	CASRVSRTANSPLHF
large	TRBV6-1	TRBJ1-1	CASSARGGTEAFF
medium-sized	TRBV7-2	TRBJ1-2	CASSYLRGVGHGYTF
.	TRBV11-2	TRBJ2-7	CASSPQSSYEQYF
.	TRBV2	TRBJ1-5	CASSDGDSNQPQHF
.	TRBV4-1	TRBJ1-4	CASSQYWQGFEKLFF
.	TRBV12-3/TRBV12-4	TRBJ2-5	CASSHRPGPYEETQYF
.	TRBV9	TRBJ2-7	CASSVGALYEQYF
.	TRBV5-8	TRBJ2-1	CASSYGLAGFYEQFF
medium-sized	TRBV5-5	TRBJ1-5	CASSFYRDSNQPQHF
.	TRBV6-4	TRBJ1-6	CASSEGRESPLHF
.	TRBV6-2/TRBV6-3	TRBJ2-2	CASSPVWRGGPPTGELFF
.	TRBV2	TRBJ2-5	CASSELSQETQYF
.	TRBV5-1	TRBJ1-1	CASSLAIGGYTEAFF
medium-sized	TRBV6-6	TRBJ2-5	CASSYSNTRTVKTQYF
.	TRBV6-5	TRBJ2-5	CASATLRRSQETQYF
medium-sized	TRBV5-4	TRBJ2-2	CASSLTSNTGELFF